These 17 T cell receptor beta chains share one sample of origin, sequenced in a study of PD-1 and CTLA-4 blockade in melanoma. Some clones are missing from TCRdb's copy, which holds only in-frame ones; the method was immunoSEQ multiplex PCR. The data contain 30,000 to 35,000 clones, around 90% of them singletons. The sequenced sample was CD8+ T cells from peripheral blood, obtained from a patient given anti-PD-1 treatment. The receptors originated from a human donor with melanoma.

The chain carries TRBV11-3 and TRBJ2-2; 8 positions agree with TRBD2. V was pared by 5 bases and J by 6 bases, with 5 bases of the junction left unmatched. The CDR3 has 14 residues. In germline, CDR1 is SGHNT, CDR2 YENEEA. The CDR3 protein is CASSAREGPGELFF. The CDR3 DNA is TGTGCCAGCAGCGCCCGGGAGGGCCCCGGGGAGCTGTTTTTT. Together with reference TRBV11-3 and TRBJ2-2, the CDR3 gives the full variable domain: EAGVVQSPRYKIIEKKQPVAFWCNPISGHNTLYWYLQNLGQGPELLIRYENEEAVDDSQLPKDRFSAERLKGVDSTLKIQPAELGDSAVYLCASSAREGPGELFFGEGSRLTVL.

The chain carries TRBV6-5 and TRBJ2-7; possibly TRBD1 or TRBD2 for D (5 bases each). The germline gives CDR1 MNHEY, CDR2 SVGAGI. V lost 6 bases, J lost 5 bases, and 14 bases lay in between. The CDR3 is 13 amino acids. CDR3 region: CASSRGDGDEQYF. CDR3 coding DNA: TGTGCCAGCAGCCGAGGGGACGGAGACGAGCAGTACTTC.

The chain couples TRBV7-9 to TRBJ2-7; 9 bases agree with TRBD1. Germline V lookup: CDR1 SEHNR, CDR2 FQNEAQ (reference sequence). This CDR3 has 15 amino acids. The V segment lost 5 bases and the J segment 0 bases; nucleotides outside the gene matches: 5. The CDR3 protein is CASSGGDRASYEQYF. The CDR3 region has the DNA TGTGCCAGCAGCGGGGGGGACAGGGCCTCCTACGAGCAGTACTTC.

The chain is built from TRBV7-9 and TRBJ2-7; 8 bases match TRBD2. The germline CDR1 and CDR2 sequences are SEHNR and FQNEAQ (reference sequence). V gave up 1 base and J gave up 5 bases; unmatched junction bases: 7. This CDR3 has 15 amino acids. In DNA form, the CDR3 reads TGTGCCAGCAGCTTAGTGGAGCGGGAGTTCCACGAGCAGTACTTC. Translated: CASSLVEREFHEQYF.

This clone is large. The chain links TRBV30 to TRBJ2-5; D ambiguous. The CDR3 is made up of 13 amino acids. Germline V gives CDR1 GTSNPN, CDR2 SVGIG (reference sequence). The CDR3 region has the DNA TGTGCTTGCCCCGGTATTAAACAAGAGACCCAGTACTTC. This gives the protein CACPGIKQETQYF.

The rearrangement joins TRBV29-1 to TRBJ2-5, with TRBD2 as a possible D gene (7 bases). Trimming pared 7 bases from V and 5 bases from J, leaving 11 bases between. From germline, CDR1 is SQVTM and CDR2 ANQGSEA. The length of the CDR3 is 11 residues. The CDR3 nucleotides read TGCAGCGGGGGGGGCTCTGAGACCCAGTACTTC. Translated: CSGGGSETQYF.

The chain joins TRBV7-8 to TRBJ1-5; 9 positions agree with TRBD1. CDR3 length: 15 residues. CDR1 SGHVS and CDR2 FQNEAQ come from the germline V gene. J gave up 3 bases and V 5 bases, and 5 bases lay outside the gene matches. The CDR3 loop is CASSIGQGHNQPQHF. DNA for the CDR3: TGTGCCAGCAGCATCGGACAGGGGCACAATCAGCCCCAGCATTTT.

J is TRBJ1-4 and V is TRBV11-2; D not certain. The germline V gene has CDR1 SGHAT and CDR2 FQNNGV. The germline V and J ends were trimmed by 5 bases and 8 bases, with 6 bases remaining between them. The CDR3 sequence is 11 residues long. The CDR3 loop reads CASSAREKLFF. CDR3 DNA sequence: TGTGCCAGCAGCGCCCGGGAAAAACTGTTTTTT.

This chain uses TRBV7-9 with TRBJ2-7; a possible D gene is TRBD2 (6 bases). The CDR3 has 14 amino acids. V was clipped by 1 base and J by 2 bases, with 9 bases between them. From germline, CDR1 is SEHNR and CDR2 FQNEAQ (reference sequence). The CDR3, as DNA: TGTGCCAGCAGCTTAGTGGGGGGTGCCTACGAGCAGTACTTC. As protein: CASSLVGGAYEQYF.

The rearrangement joins TRBV7-9 to TRBJ1-1; D gene unclear. V lost 0 bases and J 0 bases, leaving 8 bases between the germline ends. The CDR3 totals 15 residues. Germline values: CDR1 SEHNR, CDR2 FQNEAQ (reference sequence). The CDR3 here is CASSLALPLNTEAFF. As DNA, the CDR3 is TGTGCCAGCAGCTTAGCGCTGCCTTTGAACACTGAAGCTTTCTTT.

The chain combines TRBV4-1 with TRBJ2-1; the match to TRBD2 covers 8 bases. Germline loops: CDR1 MGHRA, CDR2 YSYEKL. The CDR3 consists of 15 residues. The J segment lost 8 bases and the V segment lost 1 base, leaving 7 bases of the junction unmatched. CDR3 nucleotides: TGCGCCAGCAGCCAAGTCAGCGGGAGTTACGATGAGCAGTTCTTC. Amino acid sequence: CASSQVSGSYDEQFF.

V is TRBV2 and J is TRBJ1-2; D remains ambiguous. The V and J ends lost 11 bases and 2 bases respectively, with 15 bases between them. CDR3 length: 13 amino acids. Germline CDR1 is SNHLY and CDR2 is FYNNEI. The CDR3 reads CAVKLWENYGYTF. In DNA form, the CDR3 reads TGTGCCGTCAAGTTATGGGAGAACTATGGCTACACCTTC.

This chain links TRBV7-2 with TRBJ2-7; 9 bases are shared with TRBD1. The CDR3 is 18 residues long. Germline V gives CDR1 SGHTA, CDR2 FQGNSA. With 1 base clipped from V and 4 bases from J, the junction kept 14 bases outside the gene matches. The CDR3 region has the DNA TGTGCCAGCAGCTTAGTTGGAACAAGGACAGGGGCGGGTTACGAGCAGTACTTC. As protein: CASSLVGTRTGAGYEQYF.

The CDR3 DNA reads TGTGCCAGCAGTTCCCCCGGTCCCTCCTACGAGCAGTACTTC. It encodes CASSSPGPSYEQYF. This chain joins TRBV6-1 and TRBJ2-7; no firm D call. The CDR3 sequence is 14 residues long. From germline, CDR1 is MNHNS and CDR2 SASEGT. Deletions cut 5 bases from V and 0 bases from J, with 11 bases between.

This clone was recorded once. The V gene is TRBV10-1, the J gene TRBJ1-1; D unresolved. The ends were cut back, 2 bases at V and 1 base at J, with 14 bases in the middle. The CDR3 has 16 amino acids. CDR1 is WNHNN, CDR2 SYGVQD, per germline (reference sequence). The CDR3 bases are TGCGCCAGCAGTGAGAAATATGGGCTTCGGAACACTGAAGCTTTCTTT. Translated, it gives CASSEKYGLRNTEAFF.

This clone has only a few counts. The rearrangement links TRBV6-5 to TRBJ2-3, with 7 bases identical to TRBD1. Germline V gives CDR1 MNHEY, CDR2 SVGAGI. The J segment lost 2 bases and the V segment lost 8 bases, leaving 7 bases of the junction unmatched. This CDR3 region has 14 residues. The CDR3 DNA is TGTGCCAGCGATGTCGGGACAGCCACAGATACGCAGTATTTT. Protein sequence: CASDVGTATDTQYF.

V and J are TRBV24-1 and TRBJ1-2; D not resolved. The length of the CDR3 is 14 residues. The germline gives CDR1 KGHDR, CDR2 SFDVKD. With 4 bases removed from V and 4 bases from J, the gap between germline ends came to 12 bases. This chain's CDR3 is CATSDPGYTYGYTF. CDR3 DNA sequence: TGTGCCACCAGTGACCCGGGATACACCTATGGCTACACCTTC.